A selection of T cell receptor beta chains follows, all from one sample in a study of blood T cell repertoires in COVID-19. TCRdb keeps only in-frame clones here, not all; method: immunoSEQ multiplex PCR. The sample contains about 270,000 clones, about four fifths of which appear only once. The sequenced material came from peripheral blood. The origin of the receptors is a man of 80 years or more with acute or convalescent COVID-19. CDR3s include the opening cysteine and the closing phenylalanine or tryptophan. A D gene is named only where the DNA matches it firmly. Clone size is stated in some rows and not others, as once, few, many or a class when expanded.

CDR3nt: TGTGCCAGCGCCATCCCTCGGACAGGTTCCGTAGAAAAACTGTTTTTT
CDR3aa: CASAIPRTGSVEKLFF
len: 16
d_gene: TRBD1
j_gene: TRBJ1-4
v_gene: TRBV28
abundance: .

CDR3nt: TGCGCCAGCAGCCTCCAGGCTGGCACAGATACGCAGTATTTT
CDR3aa: CASSLQAGTDTQYF
len: 14
d_gene: .
j_gene: TRBJ2-3
v_gene: TRBV5-1
abundance: .

CDR3nt: TGTGCCAGCAGTTTTTCCGGGACGAACACCGGGGAGCTGTTTTTT
CDR3aa: CASSFSGTNTGELFF
len: 15
d_gene: .
j_gene: TRBJ2-2
v_gene: TRBV27
abundance: .

CDR3nt: TGCAGCGTTTCTGGGGGACTACGCTATGGCTACACCTTC
CDR3aa: CSVSGGLRYGYTF
len: 13
d_gene: .
j_gene: TRBJ1-2
v_gene: TRBV29-1
abundance: .

CDR3nt: TGTGCCCAAATATGGACAGCCGGAGACGAGCAGTACTTC
CDR3aa: CAQIWTAGDEQYF
len: 13
d_gene: .
j_gene: TRBJ2-7
v_gene: TRBV21-1
abundance: .

CDR3nt: TGTGCCAGCTCACCCCGGGACAGGCCAAATCAGCCCCAGCATTTT
CDR3aa: CASSPRDRPNQPQHF
len: 15
d_gene: TRBD1
j_gene: TRBJ1-5
v_gene: TRBV18
abundance: once

CDR3nt: TGTGCCAGTAGTGCGAAAGGGGAGGGGACCCAGTACTTC
CDR3aa: CASSAKGEGTQYF
len: 13
d_gene: TRBD2
j_gene: TRBJ2-5
v_gene: TRBV19
abundance: .

CDR3nt: TGTGCCTGGAGGGGACAGGTAAACTATGGCTACACCTTC
CDR3aa: CAWRGQVNYGYTF
len: 13
d_gene: TRBD1
j_gene: TRBJ1-2
v_gene: TRBV30
abundance: .

CDR3nt: TGCGCCAGCAGCGTGGAGGAGAACAATGAGCAGTTCTTC
CDR3aa: CASSVEENNEQFF
len: 13
d_gene: .
j_gene: TRBJ2-1
v_gene: TRBV5-1
abundance: .

CDR3nt: TGTGCCAGCAGCCCCCAAATTAGCGGGGGGGCCCCAGATACGCAGTATTTT
CDR3aa: CASSPQISGGAPDTQYF
len: 17
d_gene: TRBD2
j_gene: TRBJ2-3
v_gene: TRBV4-2
abundance: .

CDR3nt: TGTGCCAGCAGTTCTGCCAGAACCTACGAGCAGTACTTC
CDR3aa: CASSSARTYEQYF
len: 13
d_gene: .
j_gene: TRBJ2-7
v_gene: TRBV6-5
abundance: .

CDR3nt: TGTGCCAGCAGTTTAATAGCGGGGGTAGGGGCAGATACGCAGTATTTT
CDR3aa: CASSLIAGVGADTQYF
len: 16
d_gene: TRBD2
j_gene: TRBJ2-3
v_gene: TRBV27
abundance: .

CDR3nt: TGCAGTGCTAGTAAGGCGGGGGGGCCGGATGAGCAGTTCTTC
CDR3aa: CSASKAGGPDEQFF
len: 14
d_gene: TRBD2
j_gene: TRBJ2-1
v_gene: TRBV20-1
abundance: .

CDR3nt: TGTGCCAGCAGCTTTTCGGGAAAAAGCACCTACGAGCAGTACTTC
CDR3aa: CASSFSGKSTYEQYF
len: 15
d_gene: .
j_gene: TRBJ2-7
v_gene: TRBV5-6
abundance: .

CDR3nt: TGTGCCAGCAGCCAAGGAGAGGGCAGGCTACACTCCTTCTCTGAGCAGTTCTTC
CDR3aa: CASSQGEGRLHSFSEQFF
len: 18
d_gene: .
j_gene: TRBJ2-1
v_gene: TRBV3-1/TRBV3-2
abundance: .

CDR3nt: TGTGCCAGCAGCCAAGGACAGGTTCACACCGGGGAGCTGTTTTTT
CDR3aa: CASSQGQVHTGELFF
len: 15
d_gene: .
j_gene: TRBJ2-2
v_gene: TRBV14
abundance: few

CDR3nt: TGTGCCAGCTCACAATCGGCGGGAGTAACAGATACGCAGTATTTT
CDR3aa: CASSQSAGVTDTQYF
len: 15
d_gene: TRBD2
j_gene: TRBJ2-3
v_gene: TRBV18
abundance: .

CDR3nt: TGTGCCAGCAGCCGGGGCGGGGGGGCGGATACGCAGTATTTT
CDR3aa: CASSRGGGADTQYF
len: 14
d_gene: TRBD2
j_gene: TRBJ2-3
v_gene: TRBV11-3
abundance: .

CDR3nt: TGTGCCAGCAGCCCCTCCTGGACAGCGCTCCAAGAGACCCAGTACTTC
CDR3aa: CASSPSWTALQETQYF
len: 16
d_gene: .
j_gene: TRBJ2-5
v_gene: TRBV7-2
abundance: .

CDR3nt: TGCGCCAGCAGCTTGGCCGGGGGGAGAGGAGATACGCAGTATTTT
CDR3aa: CASSLAGGRGDTQYF
len: 15
d_gene: TRBD2
j_gene: TRBJ2-3
v_gene: TRBV5-1
abundance: once

CDR3nt: TGTGCCATCAGTGAGTCTTCGGGGAATTCACCCCTCCACTTT
CDR3aa: CAISESSGNSPLHF
len: 14
d_gene: .
j_gene: TRBJ1-6
v_gene: TRBV10-3
abundance: few

CDR3nt: TGTGCCAGCAGGGTCCGACTAGCGGGAGACAATGAGCAGTTCTTC
CDR3aa: CASRVRLAGDNEQFF
len: 15
d_gene: TRBD2
j_gene: TRBJ2-1
v_gene: TRBV6-5
abundance: .

CDR3nt: TGTGCCATCAGTCTAGGGGGAACATCGGATGAGCAGTTCTTC
CDR3aa: CAISLGGTSDEQFF
len: 14
d_gene: .
j_gene: TRBJ2-1
v_gene: TRBV10-3
abundance: once

CDR3nt: TGTGCCAGCAGTCTCGGACTAGCGGGAGCAGAGACCCAGTACTTC
CDR3aa: CASSLGLAGAETQYF
len: 15
d_gene: TRBD2
j_gene: TRBJ2-5
v_gene: TRBV11-2
abundance: .